One sample yielded the 21 T cell receptor beta chains listed below, sequenced in a study of patients and donors after allogeneic stem cell transplantation (dated by TCRdb to 2019 to 2021). The method behind the library was RT-PCR. TCRdb shows the sequencer as NextSeq 550. The public reads were quality trimmed at Q25 with fastp and then assembled into clones with MiXCR by TCRdb, keeping productive beta chains. Each entry merges the rows of one CDR3 protein and shows their most common DNA and genes. Counted in this sample were 400,000 to 450,000 distinct CDR3 sequences; around 16% of them appeared once. The biggest ten clones account for about 7% of the sample. Sequenced sample: blood, either unsorted or a sorted T cell fraction (not recorded which). The receptors here all came from a human donor who was either an allogeneic HSCT recipient or a stem cell or donor lymphocyte infusion donor (not recorded which). It is not recorded whose cells these are; they may come from a transplant donor.

The chain carries TRBV18 and TRBJ1-2; 7 bases map to TRBD1. The CDR3 length is 13 residues. With V trimmed by 3 bases and J by 7 bases, 5 bases remained unmatched. Germline CDR1 and CDR2: KGHSH and LQKENI. CDR3 DNA: TGTGCCAGCTCACCGATCGACAGGGCTGGCTACACCTTC. This encodes CASSPIDRAGYTF.

The chain is built from TRBV15 and TRBJ2-5, with 10 bases aligning to TRBD2. The CDR3 sequence is 16 residues long. V shed 2 bases, J shed 4 bases, and the junction held 7 bases outside the gene matches. Germline CDR1 and CDR2: LNHNV and YYDKDF (reference sequence). CDR3 loop: CATSRPGRLAGETQYF. Here the CDR3 DNA reads TGTGCCACCAGCAGACCGGGGCGACTAGCGGGAGAGACCCAGTACTTC.

This clonotype was counted ten times or more. The CDR3 nucleotides read TGTGCCAGCAGTTATAGCGGATACAACACCGGGGAGCTGTTTTTT. As protein: CASSYSGYNTGELFF. The chain is built from TRBV6-5 and TRBJ2-2, with D perhaps TRBD2 (6 bases). This CDR3 has 15 amino acids. With 3 bases removed from V and 2 bases from J, the gap between germline ends came to 10 bases. Germline loops: CDR1 MNHEY, CDR2 SVGAGI.

The chain is built from TRBV10-3 and TRBJ1-1; TRBD1 might be the D (5 bases). CDR3 length equals 11 residues. Trimming cost V 8 bases and J 5 bases, with 9 bases left between them. Looked up from germline, CDR1 is ENHRY and CDR2 is SYGVKD. CDR3 nucleotides: TGTGCCATCGGGGGAGGAACTGAAGCTTTCTTT. This codes for CAIGGGTEAFF.

This clonotype was counted at least ten times. The rearrangement joins TRBV7-2 to TRBJ2-7, with 7 bases aligning to TRBD1. V lost 2 bases and J lost 4; bases outside the gene matches: 8. The germline V gene has CDR1 SGHTA and CDR2 FQGNSA. This CDR3 spans 15 amino acids. The CDR3 spells CASSLQAGGLYEQYF. For the CDR3, the DNA is TGTGCCAGCAGCTTACAGGCAGGGGGATTGTACGAGCAGTACTTC.

This chain links TRBV20-1 with TRBJ2-5, with D uncertain. The CDR3 consists of 13 residues. The germline V gene has CDR1 DFQATT and CDR2 SNEGSKA (reference sequence). V dropped 5 bases and J dropped 5 bases, with 15 bases sitting between them. CDR3 amino acids: CSAPRPYWETQYF. The CDR3 DNA follows: TGCAGTGCTCCGAGGCCCTATTGGGAGACCCAGTACTTC.

At least ten counts were recorded for this clonotype. The V and J genes are TRBV7-6 and TRBJ2-6; no definite D call. The germline V gene encodes CDR1 SGHVS and CDR2 FNYEAQ. The CDR3 extends over 15 amino acids. The ends were cut back, 0 bases at V and 2 bases at J, with 5 bases in the middle. CDR3 DNA sequence: TGTGCCAGCAGCTTAGCCGTGGCTGGGGCCAACGTCCTGACTTTC. This codes for CASSLAVAGANVLTF.

This clonotype was detected ten times or more. The J gene is TRBJ2-3, the V gene TRBV11-2; TRBD2 matches 12 bases. Trimming cost V 4 bases and J 2 bases; bases outside gene matches: 16. CDR1 is SGHAT and CDR2 is FQNNGV in the germline V gene. CDR3 length: 20 amino acids. For the CDR3, the DNA is TGTGCCAGCAGCTCCAAGACTAGCGGGAGATCCTTCTTCCTCACAGATACGCAGTATTTT. It specifies CASSSKTSGRSFFLTDTQYF.

This chain links TRBV12-3 or TRBV12-4 with TRBJ2-2, with 10 bases lining up with TRBD2. This CDR3 is built from 17 residues. V was clipped by 5 bases and J by 0 bases; unmatched bases: 6. The CDR3 sequence: CASSPSGGDANTGELFF. Here the CDR3 DNA reads TGTGCCAGCAGTCCAAGCGGGGGGGACGCGAACACCGGGGAGCTGTTTTTT.

This clonotype was seen a handful of times. The rearrangement uses TRBV4-2 and TRBJ2-7; D not certain. The CDR3 length is 13 residues. The germline CDR1 and CDR2 sequences are LGHNA and YNFKEQ. With 0 bases removed from V and 5 bases from J, the gap between germline ends came to 8 bases. The CDR3 coding sequence is TGTGCCAGCAGCCAAGATGGATCCGACGAGCAGTACTTC. This codes for CASSQDGSDEQYF.

In its sample, this clonotype was seen a few times. The chain joins TRBV20-1 to TRBJ2-1; 8 positions agree with TRBD2. Germline values: CDR1 DFQATT, CDR2 SNEGSKA (reference sequence). CDR3 length: 13 residues. V lost 6 bases, J lost 3 bases, and 4 bases stayed unmatched. CDR3 coding DNA: TGCAGTGCCTGGACTAGCCACTACAATGAGCAGTTCTTC. Translation: CSAWTSHYNEQFF.

The sample holds many counts of this clonotype. The chain links TRBV7-9 to TRBJ1-5; the D is unclear. Germline V gives CDR1 SEHNR, CDR2 FQNEAQ (reference sequence). Trimming stripped 2 bases from V and 0 bases from J, with 2 bases between. The CDR3 is made up of 13 amino acids. CDR3 coding DNA: TGTGCCAGCAGCTTAACTAGCAATCAGCCCCAGCATTTT. Its protein product is CASSLTSNQPQHF.

The gene calls are TRBV7-6 and TRBJ2-7; no clear D. Per the germline V gene, CDR1 is SGHVS and CDR2 is FNYEAQ. Trimming shortened V by 1 base and J by 4 bases, and 8 bases separated the two germline ends. The CDR3 totals 13 residues. The CDR3, as DNA: TGTGCCAGCAGCTTAGGACATCTATACGAGCAGTACTTC. Residues: CASSLGHLYEQYF.

The chain has TRBV20-1 and TRBJ2-1; weak D call: TRBD1 (7 bases). Germline V lookup: CDR1 DFQATT, CDR2 SNEGSKA (reference sequence). V was pared by 1 base and J by 3 bases, with 16 bases between. The CDR3 totals 16 residues. CDR3 nucleotides: TGCAGTGCTAGAGGGACGACAGGGAGGTTCTACAATGAGCAGTTCTTC. It translates to CSARGTTGRFYNEQFF.

The rearrangement uses TRBV6-5 and TRBJ1-2, with D uncertain. Germline CDR1 and CDR2: MNHEY and SVGAGI. This CDR3 region has 14 residues. The germline V and J ends were trimmed by 0 bases and 0 bases, with 5 bases remaining between them. CDR3 sequence: CASSYSQPNYGYTF. The CDR3 DNA follows: TGTGCCAGCAGTTACTCGCAACCTAACTATGGCTACACCTTC.

This clonotype was detected only a few times. V is TRBV5-1 and J is TRBJ2-5, with 10 bases aligning to TRBD1. The CDR3 totals 20 residues. From germline, CDR1 is SGHRS and CDR2 YFSETQ. V was pared by 2 bases and J by 3 bases, with 19 bases of the junction left unmatched. CDR3 in DNA: TGCGCCAGCAGCTTCCCCATCCCAACCGGGACAGGGGATATGGAAGAGACCCAGTACTTC. This gives the protein CASSFPIPTGTGDMEETQYF.

V is TRBV6-1 and J is TRBJ1-1; unclear D gene. The germline CDR1 and CDR2 sequences are MNHNS and SASEGT. V was cut by 6 bases and J by 0 bases, with 11 bases left in between. This CDR3 comprises 14 residues. CDR3 residues: CASSRRPMNTEAFF. CDR3 DNA: TGTGCCAGCAGCCGTCGGCCCATGAACACTGAAGCTTTCTTT.

This clonotype came up many times. V usage is TRBV7-9 and J usage is TRBJ2-5; 7 bases are a match to TRBD1. The germline CDR1 and CDR2 sequences are SEHNR and FQNEAQ (reference sequence). The CDR3 totals 16 residues. The ends lost 1 base at V and 2 bases at J; junction bases unmatched: 7. CDR3 sequence reads: CASSLEGGWRQETQYF. Here the CDR3 DNA reads TGTGCCAGCAGCTTAGAAGGGGGCTGGAGGCAAGAGACCCAGTACTTC.

The chain links TRBV15 to TRBJ2-1, with 9 bases that match TRBD2. Trimming took 3 bases from V and 2 from J; bases not matched to a gene: 5. The CDR3 is 16 residues long. Germline CDR1 is LNHNV and CDR2 is YYDKDF (reference sequence). The CDR3 here is CATSRLAGDAYNEQFF. The CDR3 region has the DNA TGTGCCACCAGCAGGTTAGCGGGAGATGCCTACAATGAGCAGTTCTTC.

The chain combines TRBV7-3 with TRBJ1-5, with D uncertain. The germline V and J ends were trimmed by 5 bases and 2 bases, with 10 bases remaining between them. Looked up from germline, CDR1 is SGHTA and CDR2 is FQGTGA. There are 14 residues in the CDR3. The CDR3 coding sequence is TGTGCCAGCAGCCGCCTGGAGGGCAATCAGCCCCAGCATTTT. This encodes CASSRLEGNQPQHF.

V usage is TRBV12-3 or TRBV12-4 and J usage is TRBJ1-5; D is unclear. V gave up 5 bases and J gave up 4 bases, with 15 bases separating them. There are 15 residues in the CDR3. CDR3 amino acids: CASSLDKSPNQPQHF. In DNA form, the CDR3 reads TGTGCCAGCAGTCTCGACAAGAGTCCTAATCAGCCCCAGCATTTT.